This T cell receptor beta chain was obtained from a study of blood T cells in healthy people across ages. Primers used in a second PCR of roughly 6 to 11 cycles were a sample-barcoded 5' primer and a J-beta primer mix. TCRdb independently ran MiXCR on the 5' RACE reads; one entry per CDR3 protein. The table shows about 700,000 distinct CDR3 sequences, with 32% occurring only once. This clonotype was seen many times. What it binds is not known. Trimming stripped 5 bases from V and 7 bases from J, with 9 bases between. The CDR3 extends over 13 amino acids. CDR1 and CDR2 (germline): SGHTA, FQGTGA. Study outcomes and limitations: There was no known CMV status for donors, so expanded clonotype changes were possibly confounded.

The chain has TRBV7-3 and TRBJ1-6; D gene ambiguous. Sequencing input: blood. The sequence was collected from an elderly woman in good health. CDR3 nucleotides: TGTGCCAGCAGCCCGGGCCTAAATTCACCCCTCCACTTT. Translating it yields CASSPGLNSPLHF.